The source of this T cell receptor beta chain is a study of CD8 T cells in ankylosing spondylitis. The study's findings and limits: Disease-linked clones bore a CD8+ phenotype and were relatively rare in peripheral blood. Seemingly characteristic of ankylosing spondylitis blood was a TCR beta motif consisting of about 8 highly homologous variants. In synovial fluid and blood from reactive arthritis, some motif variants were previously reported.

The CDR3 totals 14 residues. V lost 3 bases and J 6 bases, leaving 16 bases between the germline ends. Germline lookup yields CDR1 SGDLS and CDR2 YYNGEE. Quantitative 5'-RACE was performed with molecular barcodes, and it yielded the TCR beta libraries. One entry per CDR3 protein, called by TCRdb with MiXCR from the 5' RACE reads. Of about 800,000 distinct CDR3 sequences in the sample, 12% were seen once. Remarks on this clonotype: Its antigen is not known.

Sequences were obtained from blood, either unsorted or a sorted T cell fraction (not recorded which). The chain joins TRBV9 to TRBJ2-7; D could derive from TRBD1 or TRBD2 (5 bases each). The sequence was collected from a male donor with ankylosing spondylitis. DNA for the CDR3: TGTGCCAGCAGCGGAGGGGCTTACGAGGGCGAGCAGTACTTC. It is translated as CASSGGAYEGEQYF.